Listed below are T cell receptor beta chains from one sample, sequenced in a study of blood T cell repertoires in COVID-19. Produced via immunoSEQ multiplex PCR; TCRdb's table is partial and in-frame only. The table includes about 140,000 clones, about nine tenths detected once. The sequenced sample was peripheral blood. Receptors were obtained from a human donor in a cohort sampled during active COVID-19. The CDR3 runs from the conserved cysteine through the conserved F or W. Fields, in order: clone size, D gene, V gene, J gene, CDR3 protein, CDR3 DNA. D genes are given only for firm matches. The size of a clone is reported for some rows only, either as once, few or many, or as a class for expanded clones.

NA	TRBD1	TRBV15	TRBJ1-2	CATSDGQGVAYGYTF	TGTGCCACCAGCGACGGACAGGGGGTTGCGTATGGCTACACCTTC
NA	NA	TRBV5-8	TRBJ1-1	CASSWTTGSTEAFF	TGTGCCAGCAGCTGGACGACTGGGAGCACTGAAGCTTTCTTT
NA	TRBD1	TRBV7-8	TRBJ1-2	CASSPGQGPGYTF	TGTGCCAGCAGCCCCGGACAGGGCCCTGGCTACACCTTC
NA	TRBD1	TRBV19	TRBJ1-1	CASNPDRAMNTEAFF	TGTGCCAGTAACCCAGACAGGGCCATGAACACTGAAGCTTTCTTT
NA	TRBD1	TRBV27	TRBJ1-4	CASRTTGTGEKLFF	TGTGCCAGCAGGACGACAGGGACGGGGGAAAAACTGTTTTTT
NA	TRBD1	TRBV4-3	TRBJ1-6	CASSLGTGGNSPLHF	TGCGCCAGCAGCCTAGGGACAGGGGGAAATTCACCCCTCCACTTT
NA	TRBD2	TRBV5-1	TRBJ2-5	CASSLAGGETQYF	TGCGCCAGCAGCTTGGCCGGGGGGGAGACCCAGTACTTC
NA	TRBD2	TRBV7-9	TRBJ2-7	CASSLAGGRDQYF	TGTGCCAGCAGCCTAGCGGGGGGGCGCGATCAGTACTTC
NA	TRBD2	TRBV5-1	TRBJ2-3	CASSHREGETDTQYF	TGCGCCAGCAGCCACCGGGAGGGGGAGACAGATACGCAGTATTTT
NA	NA	TRBV11-3	TRBJ1-1	CASSLGGDTEAFF	TGTGCCAGCAGTCTTGGGGGGGACACTGAAGCTTTCTTT
NA	TRBD2	TRBV2	TRBJ2-2	CASSPGLETGELFF	TGTGCCAGCAGTCCGGGACTAGAGACCGGGGAGCTGTTTTTT
NA	NA	TRBV5-1	TRBJ1-3	CASSFEGLAFTGNTIYF	TGCGCCAGCAGCTTCGAGGGCCTAGCCTTTACTGGAAACACCATATATTTT
NA	NA	TRBV7-2	TRBJ1-2	CASSFSGNYGYTF	TGTGCCAGCAGCTTTAGCGGAAACTATGGCTACACCTTC
NA	NA	TRBV30	TRBJ1-2	CAWSVRPILLNYGYTF	TGTGCCTGGAGTGTACGTCCGATACTATTAAACTATGGCTACACCTTC
NA	TRBD2	TRBV29-1	TRBJ2-3	CSVKAGGSTDTQYF	TGCAGCGTTAAGGCGGGGGGTTCGACAGATACGCAGTATTTT
NA	NA	TRBV2	TRBJ2-5	CASSPGGVQETQYF	TGTGCCAGCAGTCCCGGGGGTGTCCAGGAGACCCAGTACTTC
NA	TRBD1	TRBV11-3	TRBJ2-7	CASSQDRGSYEQYF	TGTGCCAGCAGCCAGGACAGGGGGTCCTACGAGCAGTACTTC
once	TRBD1	TRBV29-1	TRBJ2-7	CSVERRTGGYSYEQYF	TGCAGCGTTGAAAGGAGAACAGGGGGATACTCCTACGAGCAGTACTTC
NA	TRBD1	TRBV5-4	TRBJ1-2	CASSLATGGFYGYTF	TGTGCCAGCAGCTTAGCGACAGGGGGATTCTATGGCTACACCTTC
NA	NA	TRBV18	TRBJ1-1	CASSPLDPGEAFF	TGTGCCAGCTCACCACTGGACCCGGGGGAAGCTTTCTTT
NA	TRBD1	TRBV19	TRBJ1-2	CASSIGQGAYGYTF	TGTGCCAGTAGTATCGGACAGGGAGCCTATGGCTACACCTTC
NA	NA	TRBV6-5	TRBJ1-1	CASSFRDTEAFF	TGTGCCAGCAGTTTCCGGGACACTGAAGCTTTCTTT
NA	NA	TRBV5-1	TRBJ2-1	CASSQTFSSYNEQFF	TGCGCCAGCAGCCAGACTTTTAGCTCCTACAATGAGCAGTTCTTC
NA	TRBD1	TRBV7-2	TRBJ2-7	CASSLAPDRESSYEQYF	TGTGCCAGCAGCTTAGCCCCCGACAGGGAGAGTTCCTACGAGCAGTACTTC
NA	TRBD1	TRBV24-1	TRBJ2-3	CATSDTGTGGKATDTQYF	TGTGCCACCAGTGATACCGGGACAGGGGGTAAGGCTACAGATACGCAGTATTTT